This TCR beta chain is drawn from a study of blood T cells in healthy people across ages. General study points: Long-lived donors had more naive CD4+ cells and higher diversity than aged donors. Per-million-T-cell TCR beta diversity fell roughly linearly with age.

Together with a sample-barcoded 5' primer, a J-beta primer mix was included in a second PCR lasting 7 to 11 cycles. Sequencing of every sample gave 2.5 million or more CDR3-containing paired-end reads. MiXCR was run by TCRdb on the 5' RACE reads, yielding one entry per CDR3 protein. Of about 930,000 distinct CDR3 sequences listed, almost 30% were seen once; the top ten hold 9.5% to 13%. This clonotype was seen ten or more times. Its specificity is unknown. These same records also appear under a second study, on T cells of mothers and their children. That source adds: Related mother-child pairs showed slightly higher but non-significant overlap than unrelated pairs.

This receptor was taken from a woman aged 35 to 49 in good health. The sequenced material came from blood.

The CDR3 reads CASRMALGADYGYTF. CDR3 in DNA: TGTGCCAGCAGGATGGCCCTCGGAGCCGACTATGGCTACACCTTC. The chain recombines TRBV5-4 with TRBJ1-2; D is unclear. In germline, CDR1 is SGHNT, CDR2 YYREEE (reference sequence). CDR3 length: 15 residues. The V gene lost 5 bases and the J gene lost 3 bases, with 17 bases spanning the gap.